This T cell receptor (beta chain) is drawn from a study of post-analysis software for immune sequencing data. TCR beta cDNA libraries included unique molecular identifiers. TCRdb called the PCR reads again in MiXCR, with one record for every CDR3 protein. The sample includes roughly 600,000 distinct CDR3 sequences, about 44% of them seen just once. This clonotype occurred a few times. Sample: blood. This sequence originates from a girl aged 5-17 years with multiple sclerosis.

CDR3 sequence (DNA): TGTGCCAGCAGCCTCGCTAGTAGCGGACCCCGGGGGGAGCAGTTCTTC. It yields the protein CASSLASSGPRGEQFF. The chain is built from TRBV12-3 or TRBV12-4 and TRBJ2-1, with a possible D match to TRBD2 (6 bases). The CDR3 spans 16 residues. V was trimmed by 6 bases and J by 10 bases, leaving 25 bases between them.